Shown below are 14 T cell receptor beta chains from a single sample sequenced in a study of radiation and T cells in renal cell carcinoma. The time point: baseline pretreatment blood. Stated treatment: 15 Gy SBRT to primary tumor, nephrectomy 4 weeks later. TCRdb's copy holds only in-frame clones and misses some; the assay was immunoSEQ multiplex PCR. The repertoire consists of about 150,000 clones, with roughly nine tenths occurring once and the leading ten covering roughly 4%. Sample: blood, taken from a patient whose treatment included radiotherapy and nephrectomy. These receptors all come from an older woman with renal cell carcinoma.

This clone was seen a single time. V is TRBV7-2 and J is TRBJ2-1; no clear D gene. The CDR3 totals 15 residues. V shed 0 bases and J shed 1 base, with 7 bases lying between them. Germline V gene sequence: CDR1 SGHTA, CDR2 FQGNSA. The CDR3 loop is CASSLAASSYNEQFF. The CDR3 DNA follows: TGTGCCAGCAGCTTAGCGGCGTCTTCCTACAATGAGCAGTTCTTC.

V is TRBV19 and J is TRBJ1-4; 7 positions agree with TRBD1. With 9 bases clipped from V and 8 bases from J, the junction kept 9 bases outside the gene matches. CDR3 length: 13 residues. Germline V CDR1 and CDR2: LNHDA, SQIVND (reference sequence). The CDR3 is CASLGQNIEKLFF. The CDR3 DNA reads as TGTGCCAGCTTGGGACAGAACATAGAAAAACTGTTTTTT.

This sequence joins TRBV4-1 and TRBJ1-6; D possibly corresponds to TRBD1 (5 bases). V dropped 0 bases and J dropped 2 bases, with 17 bases sitting between them. The CDR3 sequence is 19 residues long. The germline V gene encodes CDR1 MGHRA and CDR2 YSYEKL. CDR3 sequence reads: CASSQERSTGVTYNSPLHF. The CDR3 nucleotides are TGCGCCAGCAGCCAAGAGCGGTCAACAGGTGTAACCTATAATTCACCCCTCCACTTT.

The chain recombines TRBV7-9 with TRBJ2-2, with no clear D. Looked up from germline, CDR1 is SEHNR and CDR2 is FQNEAQ (reference sequence). The CDR3 sequence is 14 residues long. V was shortened by 2 bases and J by 1 base, with 5 bases between the two germline ends. CDR3 nucleotide sequence: TGTGCCAGCAGCTTAATGCGGAACACCGGGGAGCTGTTTTTT. As protein: CASSLMRNTGELFF.

The chain uses TRBV29-1 and TRBJ1-2; D is uncertain. Germline V gene lookup returns CDR1 SQVTM and CDR2 ANQGSEA. This CDR3 is 11 amino acids long. Trimming left V 7 bases short and J 5 bases short, with 11 bases between. In nucleotides, the CDR3 is TGCAGCGGAGCACACGGATATGGCTACACCTTC. Amino acid sequence: CSGAHGYGYTF.

The V gene is TRBV7-6, the J gene TRBJ1-3; D is unresolved. This CDR3 is 11 amino acids long. Germline values: CDR1 SGHVS, CDR2 FNYEAQ. Trimming stripped 7 bases from V and 6 bases from J, with 7 bases between. CDR3 protein: CASTDQNTIYF. The DNA of the CDR3 is TGTGCCAGCACAGACCAAAACACCATATATTTT. Filled out from reference TRBV7-6 and TRBJ1-3, the complete variable domain reads GAGVSQSPRYKVTKRGQDVALRCDPISGHVSLYWYRQALGQGPEFLTYFNYEAQQDKSGLPNDRFSAERPEGSISTLTIQRTEQRDSAMYRCASTDQNTIYFGEGSWLTVV.

The rearrangement uses TRBV5-8 and TRBJ2-3; D not certain. The CDR3 runs to 16 residues. The V gene lost 0 bases and the J gene lost 0 bases, with 11 bases spanning the gap. Germline V CDR1 and CDR2: SGHTS, YDEGEE. In nucleotides, the CDR3 is TGTGCCAGCAGCTTGGAAGGGCTTACTAGCACAGATACGCAGTATTTT. Its protein is CASSLEGLTSTDTQYF.

V and J are TRBV6-5 and TRBJ1-1, with D perhaps matching TRBD1 (6 bases). The CDR3 covers 14 residues. Germline lookup yields CDR1 MNHEY and CDR2 SVGAGI. V was clipped by 7 bases and J by 4 bases, with 16 bases between them. CDR3 amino acids: CASTTLAQGTEAFF. In DNA, the CDR3 is TGTGCCAGCACCACCCTCGCACAGGGCACTGAAGCTTTCTTT.

The rearrangement uses TRBV15 and TRBJ1-2; TRBD1 matches at 9 bases. The CDR3 is 14 amino acids. V shed 0 bases and J 8 bases; nucleotides not matched to a gene: 4. Germline values: CDR1 LNHNV, CDR2 YYDKDF (reference sequence). CDR3 bases: TGTGCCACCAGCAGAGAACAGGGGGCGCGAGGCTACACCTTC. Its translation: CATSREQGARGYTF.

This chain uses TRBV28 with TRBJ2-7; TRBD1 is a possible D gene (6 bases). In germline, CDR1 is MDHEN, CDR2 SYDVKM. This CDR3 contains 13 residues. The V gene lost 6 bases and the J gene lost 4 bases, with 13 bases spanning the gap. The CDR3 nucleotides read TGTGCCAGCAGCCGAGAACAGGGTTACGAGCAGTACTTC. Translation gives CASSREQGYEQYF.

Concerning this clone itself: The DNA is left out, because the CDR3 cannot be placed on it with certainty; the CDR3 is given as TCRdb lists it. This chain joins TRBV6-6 and TRBJ2-7; the DNA was not used to check the table's D call, TRBD2. The CDR3 sequence runs 15 residues, both termini included. The germline CDR1 and CDR2 sequences are MNHNY and SVGAGI (reference sequence). The CDR3 region is CASILGTSPQDEQYF.

The chain couples TRBV4-3 to TRBJ2-1, with D possibly TRBD2 on 6 matching bases. This CDR3 comprises 16 residues. V lost 0 bases to trimming and J lost 2 bases, with 11 bases between them. In germline, CDR1 is LGHNA, CDR2 YSLEER. Here the CDR3 reads CASSQDNPGAYNEQFF. CDR3 bases: TGCGCCAGCAGCCAAGATAATCCGGGGGCCTACAATGAGCAGTTCTTC.

The rearrangement uses TRBV5-6 and TRBJ2-5; TRBD1 aligns across 9 bases. This CDR3 comprises 14 residues. The germline V gene encodes CDR1 SGHDT and CDR2 YYEEEE. V lost 5 bases to trimming and J lost 5 bases; unmatched junction nucleotides: 7. The DNA of the CDR3 is TGTGCCAGCAGGAGGACAGGGGTTGAGGAGACCCAGTACTTC. This sequence encodes CASRRTGVEETQYF.

The gene calls are TRBV5-1 and TRBJ2-3; 8 nucleotides align to TRBD2. This CDR3 is built from 15 residues. The germline V gene has CDR1 SGHRS and CDR2 YFSETQ. V lost 1 base to trimming and J lost 3 bases; unmatched junction nucleotides: 4. The CDR3 DNA reads TGCGCCAGCAGCTTGCAAGCGGGGGTAACAGATACGCAGTATTTT. It codes for CASSLQAGVTDTQYF.